Below are 28 T cell receptor beta chains sequenced from a single sample in a study of blood T cell repertoires in COVID-19. The repertoire was sequenced with immunoSEQ multiplex PCR; TCRdb's copy has only in-frame clones and lacks some. This sample has approximately 330,000 clones, with approximately 86% found just once. What was sequenced was peripheral blood. These receptors originate from a man aged 25 to 45 with COVID-19, enrolled during active disease.

V usage is TRBV4-3 and J usage is TRBJ1-6; D gene unclear. CDR1 is LGHNA and CDR2 is YSLEER in the germline V gene. CDR3 size: 18 residues. V was pared by 0 bases and J by 1 base, with 13 bases between. CDR3 nucleotides: TGCGCCAGCAGCCAAGATCTGGGCAGGAGGTCCTATAATTCACCCCTCCACTTT. Translated: CASSQDLGRRSYNSPLHF.

The DNA of the CDR3 is TGTGCCAGCACCCCAACCCCAACTAGCGGGAGAACCTACAATGAGCAGTTCTTC. This gives the protein CASTPTPTSGRTYNEQFF. This chain joins TRBV6-2 or TRBV6-3 and TRBJ2-1; TRBD2 matches at 11 bases. The CDR3 covers 18 residues. The ends lost 7 bases at V and 2 bases at J; junction bases unmatched: 13. Per the germline V gene, CDR1 is MNHEY and CDR2 is SVGEGT.

This clone has a handful of counts. The chain carries TRBV18 and TRBJ1-5; maybe TRBD1 (5 bases). The V end was cut by 2 bases, the J end by 3 bases, with 11 bases between. This CDR3 has 15 amino acids. The germline gives CDR1 KGHSH, CDR2 LQKENI. CDR3 DNA sequence: TGTGCCAGCTCACCAGGGGGGTTTAACAATCAGCCCCAGCATTTT. The encoded protein is CASSPGGFNNQPQHF.

The chain couples TRBV6-5 to TRBJ2-3; D unresolved. Germline V CDR1 and CDR2: MNHEY, SVGAGI. V was trimmed by 4 bases and J by 1 base, leaving 9 bases between them. The CDR3 has 14 residues. The CDR3 nucleotides are TGTGCCAGCAGTTTCGCGGTCGGCACAGATACGCAGTATTTT. Protein: CASSFAVGTDTQYF.

This chain connects TRBV7-2 to TRBJ2-3, with a possible D match to TRBD2 (6 bases). The CDR3 spans 15 residues. The germline V and J ends were trimmed by 6 bases and 0 bases, with 13 bases remaining between them. Germline V gives CDR1 SGHTA, CDR2 FQGNSA. CDR3: CASRRTAGSTDTQYF. The DNA of the CDR3 is TGTGCCAGCAGGAGGACGGCGGGGAGCACAGATACGCAGTATTTT.

J is TRBJ1-3 and V is TRBV6-5, with D unresolved. CDR1 and CDR2 from the germline V gene are MNHEY and SVGAGI. CDR3 length equals 15 residues. V lost 2 bases, J lost 2 bases, and 10 bases lay in between. The CDR3 DNA reads TGTGCCAGCAGTTACGAGGGAACCCCTGGAAACACCATATATTTT. Protein: CASSYEGTPGNTIYF.

The J gene is TRBJ2-7, the V gene TRBV11-3, with TRBD1 matching 7 bases. Trimming removed 6 bases from V and 2 bases from J; junction bases left unmatched: 10. Germline CDR1 SGHNT, CDR2 YENEEA. This CDR3 region has 15 residues. CDR3 protein: CASSALPGTAYEQYF. DNA for the CDR3: TGTGCCAGCAGTGCTCTCCCCGGGACAGCCTACGAGCAGTACTTC.

The rearrangement uses TRBV5-6 and TRBJ1-2, with D tentatively TRBD1 (6 bases). Trimming took 0 bases from V and 4 from J, leaving 10 bases between them. This CDR3 region has 14 residues. Germline V gives CDR1 SGHDT, CDR2 YYEEEE. The CDR3: CASSLVDRTYGYTF. As DNA, the CDR3 is TGTGCCAGCAGCTTGGTGGACAGAACCTATGGCTACACCTTC.

This sequence joins TRBV27 and TRBJ2-7; 7 nucleotides align to TRBD2. Germline values: CDR1 MNHEY, CDR2 SMNVEV (reference sequence). CDR3 length: 14 residues. Unmatched junction bases numbered 6, after V lost 3 bases and J lost 4 bases. CDR3 sequence (DNA): TGTGCCAGCAGTTTGTACTCCGGGGGGTACGAGCAGTACTTC. It translates to CASSLYSGGYEQYF.

The chain has TRBV20-1 and TRBJ2-3, with D unresolved. V lost 3 bases to trimming and J lost 6 bases, with 7 bases between them. Germline-derived CDR1 and CDR2 are DFQATT and SNEGSKA (reference sequence). There are 11 residues in the CDR3. CDR3 in DNA: TGCAGTGCTAGGGGCTGGGATACGCAGTATTTT. It is translated as CSARGWDTQYF.

The gene calls are TRBV25-1 and TRBJ1-1; tentative D call: TRBD1 (5 bases). Germline CDR1 reads MGHDK; CDR2 reads SYGVNS. The CDR3 is 14 amino acids. Between the trimmed V and J ends, which lost 7 bases and 1 base, there was a span of 13 bases. The CDR3 DNA reads as TGTGCCAGCACCCTCGACAGACCGAACACTGAAGCTTTCTTT. Residues: CASTLDRPNTEAFF. Combining the CDR3 with reference TRBV25-1 and TRBJ1-1 gives the whole variable domain EADIYQTPRYLVIGTGKKITLECSQTMGHDKMYWYQQDPGMELHLIHYSYGVNSTEKGDLSSESTVSRIRTEHFPLTLESARPSHTSQYLCASTLDRPNTEAFFGQGTRLTVV.

This rearrangement joins TRBV28 to TRBJ1-1, with D perhaps matching TRBD1 (5 bases). CDR1 and CDR2 from the germline V gene are MDHEN and SYDVKM. The CDR3 contains 15 residues. V gave up 6 bases and J gave up 4 bases, with 18 bases separating them. The CDR3 sequence is CASREIQGAGTEAFF. Here the CDR3 DNA reads TGTGCCAGCAGAGAAATCCAGGGTGCTGGCACTGAAGCTTTCTTT.

V is TRBV9 and J is TRBJ2-3, with TRBD2 identical over 7 bases. With 0 bases clipped from V and 2 bases from J, the junction kept 6 bases outside the gene matches. The CDR3 contains 16 residues. CDR1 SGDLS and CDR2 YYNGEE come from the germline V gene. The CDR3 nucleotides are TGTGCCAGCAGCGTAGAGGCTAGCGGAATCACAGATACGCAGTATTTT. This gives the protein CASSVEASGITDTQYF.

The chain recombines TRBV24-1 with TRBJ2-5, with 9 bases identical to TRBD1. With V trimmed by 4 bases and J by 5 bases, 7 bases remained unmatched. The CDR3 has 15 residues. Germline V gives CDR1 KGHDR, CDR2 SFDVKD. CDR3 DNA sequence: TGTGCCACCAGTGACTTACAGGGGGCTGGTGAGACCCAGTACTTC. It yields the protein CATSDLQGAGETQYF.

The chain combines TRBV6-4 with TRBJ2-1; 8 bases are a match to TRBD1. In germline, CDR1 is MRHNA, CDR2 SNTAGT. CDR3 length: 14 residues. After removal of 6 bases from V and 4 bases from J, the junction contained 5 bases not matched to a gene. The DNA for the CDR3 is TGTGCCAGCAGCGGACAGGGAGATTACAATGAGCAGTTCTTC. Its protein is CASSGQGDYNEQFF.

The table lists this clone with a count of one. This rearrangement joins TRBV5-1 to TRBJ1-3, with 8 bases that match TRBD1. The CDR3 runs to 16 residues. Germline loops: CDR1 SGHRS, CDR2 YFSETQ. V shed 4 bases and J 4 bases; nucleotides not matched to a gene: 10. CDR3 bases: TGCGCCAGCAGCCCTTCTGGACAGGGCTTAGGAAACACCATATATTTT. Translating gives CASSPSGQGLGNTIYF.

V usage is TRBV25-1 and J usage is TRBJ2-3; a possible D gene is TRBD1 (5 bases). V was clipped by 2 bases and J by 4 bases, with 13 bases between them. CDR3 size: 15 residues. CDR1 is MGHDK, CDR2 SYGVNS, per germline. The CDR3 coding sequence is TGTGCCAGCAGTGAAAACAGGATAGGGCCAGATACGCAGTATTTT. Protein: CASSENRIGPDTQYF.

The chain joins TRBV5-6 to TRBJ1-3; 10 nucleotides match TRBD1. This CDR3 region has 15 residues. Trimming removed 3 bases from V and 2 bases from J; junction bases left unmatched: 2. Germline V gene data show CDR1 as SGHDT and CDR2 as YYEEEE. DNA of the CDR3: TGTGCCAGCAGCTCCGGGACAGGGGCTGGAAACACCATATATTTT. Amino acids: CASSSGTGAGNTIYF.

This clone was seen only a few times. CDR3 bases: TGTGCCAGCGGCGGAAACACCATATATTTT. It specifies CASGGNTIYF. The V call is TRBV9, the J call TRBJ1-3; no clear D. Germline V CDR1 and CDR2: SGDLS, YYNGEE. V lost 7 bases and J 4 bases, leaving 3 bases between the germline ends. CDR3 length: 10 amino acids.

This chain links TRBV28 with TRBJ2-7; possible D gene TRBD1, 5 bases. The germline V gene has CDR1 MDHEN and CDR2 SYDVKM. This CDR3 has 14 amino acids. Trimming took 5 bases from V and 3 from J, leaving 14 bases between them. CDR3: CASSIQTVLYEQYF. DNA for the CDR3: TGTGCCAGCAGTATCCAGACAGTTCTCTACGAGCAGTACTTC. The full variable domain, with the rest looked up from reference TRBV28 and TRBJ2-7, is DVKVTQSSRYLVKRTGEKVFLECVQDMDHENMFWYRQDPGLGLRLIYFSYDVKMKEKGDIPEGYSVSREKKERFSLILESASTNQTSMYLCASSIQTVLYEQYFGPGTRLTVT.

The rearrangement uses TRBV6-2 or TRBV6-3 and TRBJ2-1; TRBD2 might be the D (6 bases). CDR3 length: 13 residues. CDR1 MNHEY and CDR2 SVGEGT come from the germline V gene. The germline V and J ends were trimmed by 7 bases and 4 bases, with 11 bases remaining between them. CDR3 nucleotide sequence: TGTGCCAGCACCCCCCGGGGGTACAATGAGCAGTTCTTC. Amino acid sequence: CASTPRGYNEQFF.

J is TRBJ2-3 and V is TRBV7-2, with a tentative D call TRBD1 (6 bases). Trimming removed 5 bases at V and 4 bases at J, with 19 bases between. The germline V gene has CDR1 SGHTA and CDR2 FQGNSA. CDR3 size: 16 residues. The CDR3 protein is CASSPQPTGIADTQYF. The CDR3 DNA is TGTGCCAGCAGCCCGCAACCAACAGGGATAGCAGATACGCAGTATTTT.

The V and J genes are TRBV20-1 and TRBJ2-1, with a possible D match to TRBD2 (6 bases). Looked up from germline, CDR1 is DFQATT and CDR2 is SNEGSKA (reference sequence). The CDR3 has 10 amino acids. In DNA, the CDR3 is TGCAGCCCCGGGAGCGATGAGCAGTTCTTC. It encodes CSPGSDEQFF.

To note about this clone: Within the sample, other DNA sequences also encode this same CDR3. The chain combines TRBV28 with TRBJ1-5; no reliable D call. Trimming took off 5 bases at V and 7 bases at J, with 9 bases between the two ends. There are 12 residues in the CDR3. Per germline, CDR1 MDHEN and CDR2 SYDVKM. The CDR3 region has the DNA TGTGCCAGCAGTCCCAGCGGACAGCCCCAGCATTTT. This gives the protein CASSPSGQPQHF.

This chain links TRBV7-2 with TRBJ1-4; 7 bases are shared with TRBD1. Germline CDR1 is SGHTA and CDR2 is FQGNSA. V lost 3 bases, J lost 6 bases, and 4 bases stayed unmatched. The CDR3 consists of 14 residues. The CDR3 region has the DNA TGTGCCAGCAGCTTCACAGGGGTGGATGAAAAACTGTTTTTT. This gives the protein CASSFTGVDEKLFF.

This chain connects TRBV6-5 to TRBJ1-6; 8 bases map to TRBD1. CDR1 is MNHEY, CDR2 SVGAGI, per germline. Losses at the gene ends were 0 bases for V and 9 bases for J; bases not matched to a gene: 4. The CDR3 contains 15 residues. CDR3 loop: CASSYSSDRVSPLHF. In DNA form, the CDR3 reads TGTGCCAGCAGTTACTCGTCGGACAGGGTTTCACCCCTCCACTTT.

This chain joins TRBV19 and TRBJ2-7; possibly TRBD2 for D (5 bases). CDR3 length: 13 amino acids. V was shortened by 7 bases and J by 7 bases, with 17 bases between the two germline ends. In germline, CDR1 is LNHDA, CDR2 SQIVND (reference sequence). The CDR3 nucleotides read TGTGCCAGTACGGGCGGGTGGCTCCGGGAGCAGTACTTC. It specifies CASTGGWLREQYF.

J is TRBJ2-3 and V is TRBV7-9; D remains ambiguous. V shed 0 bases and J shed 4 bases, with 11 bases lying between them. The length of the CDR3 is 15 residues. Germline CDR1 reads SEHNR; CDR2 reads FQNEAQ (reference sequence). CDR3 sequence (DNA): TGTGCCAGCAGCTTAGCTTATGGGCTCCCAGATACGCAGTATTTT. Amino acid sequence: CASSLAYGLPDTQYF.